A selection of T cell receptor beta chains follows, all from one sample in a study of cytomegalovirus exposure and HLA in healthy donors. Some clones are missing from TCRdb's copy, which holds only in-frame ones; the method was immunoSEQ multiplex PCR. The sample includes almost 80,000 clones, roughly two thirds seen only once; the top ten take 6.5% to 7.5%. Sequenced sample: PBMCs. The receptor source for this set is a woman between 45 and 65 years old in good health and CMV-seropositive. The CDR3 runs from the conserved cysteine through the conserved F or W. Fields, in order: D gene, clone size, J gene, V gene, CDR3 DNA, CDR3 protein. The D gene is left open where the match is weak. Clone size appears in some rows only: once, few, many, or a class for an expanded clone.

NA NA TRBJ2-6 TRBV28 TGTGCCAGCAGTTTCACCGGGGATCATCCCTCTGGGGCCAACGTCCTGACTTTC CASSFTGDHPSGANVLTF
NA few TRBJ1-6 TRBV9 TGTGCCAGCAGCGTAGGGCGTTGGAGTAGCACCCAATCACCCCTCCACTTT CASSVGRWSSTQSPLHF
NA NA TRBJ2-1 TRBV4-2 TGTGCCAGCAGCCAAGGTCTCGGTGACAATGAGCAGTTCTTC CASSQGLGDNEQFF
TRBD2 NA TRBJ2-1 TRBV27 TGTGCCAGCAACCCTGCGGGGGGGGTAGCCGATAATGAGCAGTTCTTC CASNPAGGVADNEQFF
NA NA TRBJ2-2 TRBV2 TGTGCCAGCAGAGGAGGGACTAACACCGGGGAGCTGTTTTTT CASRGGTNTGELFF
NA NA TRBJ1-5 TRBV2 TGTGCCAGCAGTGAACAGGGTTTTAGCAATCAGCCCCAGCATTTT CASSEQGFSNQPQHF
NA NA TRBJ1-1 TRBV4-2 TGTGCCAGCAGCCAAGAACTTGGGGACCGGGGGGACACTGAAGCTTTCTTT CASSQELGDRGDTEAFF
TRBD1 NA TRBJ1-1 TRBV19 TGTGCCAGTAGCCACAGGGGGCGAGTGAACACTGAAGCTTTCTTT CASSHRGRVNTEAFF
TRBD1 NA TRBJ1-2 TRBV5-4 TGTGCCAGCAGCCCACCGGGACAGTTAAACTATGGCTACACCTTC CASSPPGQLNYGYTF
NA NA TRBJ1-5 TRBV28 TGTGCCAGCAGTTTATATGGACAACCGAATCAGCCCCAGCATTTT CASSLYGQPNQPQHF
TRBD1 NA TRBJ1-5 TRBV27 TGTGCCAGCAGTTTACCAGGACAGGGTGGCAAACAGCCCCAGCATTTT CASSLPGQGGKQPQHF
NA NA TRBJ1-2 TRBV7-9 TGTGCCAGCAGCGCTGGACAGATCTATGGCTACACCTTC CASSAGQIYGYTF
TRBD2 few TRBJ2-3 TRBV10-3 TGTGCCATCAGTGATACTAGCGGTGACACAGATACGCAGTATTTT CAISDTSGDTDTQYF
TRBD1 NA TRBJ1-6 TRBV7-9 TGTGCCAGCAGCATGGACAGGGGGGGTTCACCCCTCCACTTT CASSMDRGGSPLHF
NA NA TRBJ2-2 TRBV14 TGTGCCAGCAGCCAAGAATCGGGATATACCGGGGAGCTGTTTTTT CASSQESGYTGELFF
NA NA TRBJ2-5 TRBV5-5 TGTGCCAGCAGCTTGGAAGCTAGGTGGGAAGAGACCCAGTACTTC CASSLEARWEETQYF
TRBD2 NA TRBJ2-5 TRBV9 TGTGCCAGCAGCGTAGACGCGGGACTAGCCCGATACTTGCACTTC CASSVDAGLARYLHF
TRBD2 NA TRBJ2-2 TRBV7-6 TGTGCCAGCAGCTTAAGTAGCGGGGTGAACACCGGGGAGCTGTTTTTT CASSLSSGVNTGELFF
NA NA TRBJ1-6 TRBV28 TGTGCCAGCAATAGACCCCTCCACTTT CASNRPLHF
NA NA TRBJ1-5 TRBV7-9 TGTGCCAGCAGCTCCGGGGAGGGTGGACAGCCCCAGCATTTT CASSSGEGGQPQHF
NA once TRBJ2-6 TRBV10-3 TGTGCCATCGGGAGGGACACTGGGGCCAACGTCCTGACTTTC CAIGRDTGANVLTF
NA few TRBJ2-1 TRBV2 TGTGCCAGCAGTGATTACAACGGACTATCGCTCTTC CASSDYNGLSLF
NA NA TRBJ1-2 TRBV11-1 TGTGCCAGCAGCTTAGAGGCCCTAACGGCAGGGGTCCATGGCTACACCTTC CASSLEALTAGVHGYTF
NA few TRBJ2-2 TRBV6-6 TGTGCCAGCAATCAGTTGGACAGAAGGGCGCTGTTTTTT CASNQLDRRALFF
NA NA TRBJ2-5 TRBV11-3 TGTGCCAGCAGCTTAGTGCTAGCGAGGGGGCAGGAGACCCAGTACTTC CASSLVLARGQETQYF
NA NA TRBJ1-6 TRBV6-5 TGTGCCAGCAGTTACTCCGCAGGTGCACCCCTCCACTTT CASSYSAGAPLHF
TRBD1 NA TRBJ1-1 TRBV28 TGTGCCAGCAGTTTATTCGGGACAGTTGAAGCTTTCTTT CASSLFGTVEAFF
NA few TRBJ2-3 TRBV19 TGTGCCTCAAGGGGGGGGTCAACCTCCACAGATACGCAGTATTTT CASRGGSTSTDTQYF
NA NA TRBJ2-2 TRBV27 TGTGCCAGCAGTTTCGGCGGGGAAAGCGGGGAGCTGTTTTTT CASSFGGESGELFF
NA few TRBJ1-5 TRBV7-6 TGTGCCAGCAGCTTATACGGAACCAACCCTGGGGGGATGTTCAATCAGCCCCAGCATTTT CASSLYGTNPGGMFNQPQHF
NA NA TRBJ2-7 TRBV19 TGTGCCAGTAGTAAGACTGCCTCCTACGAGCAGTACTTC CASSKTASYEQYF
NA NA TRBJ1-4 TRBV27 TGTGCCAGCAGTCCCCGGAGTAGAACTAATGAAAAACTGTTTTTT CASSPRSRTNEKLFF
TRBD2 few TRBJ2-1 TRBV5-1 TGCGCCAGCAGCCTGACTAGCGCTTTCTACAATGAGCAGTTCTTC CASSLTSAFYNEQFF
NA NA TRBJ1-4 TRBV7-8 TGTGCCAGCAGCTTCCTCATCACGGCGGGGGAGACTAATGAAAAACTGTTTTTT CASSFLITAGETNEKLFF
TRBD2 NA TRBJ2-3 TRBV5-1 TGCGCCAGCAGCTTGGGATCCAGCGGGGGACTCACAGATACGCAGTATTTT CASSLGSSGGLTDTQYF
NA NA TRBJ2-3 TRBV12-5 TGTGCTAGTGGACTTGGGACATACGCCACAGATACGCAGTATTTT CASGLGTYATDTQYF
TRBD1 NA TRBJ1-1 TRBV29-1 TGCAGCGGTGGGACAGGGAACACTGAAGCTTTCTTT CSGGTGNTEAFF
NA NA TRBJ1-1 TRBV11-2 TGTGCCAGCAGCTTTTTTCAGGGGAGTACTGAAGCTTTCTTT CASSFFQGSTEAFF
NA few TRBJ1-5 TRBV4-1 TGCGCCAGCAGCCAAGTAGCCGGACTAAATCAGCCCCAGCATTTT CASSQVAGLNQPQHF
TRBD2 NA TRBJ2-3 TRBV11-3 TGTGCCAGCAGCTTAGGTGGTGTGACTAGCGGGGGCGATACGCAGTATTTT CASSLGGVTSGGDTQYF
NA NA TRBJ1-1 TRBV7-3 TGTGCCAGCAGATCAGGGGCGACAAACACTGAAGCTTTCTTT CASRSGATNTEAFF
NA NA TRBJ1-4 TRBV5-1 TGCGCCAGCAGCTTGGCAGACAGGCCGCGGGAGGGAAAACTGTTTTTT CASSLADRPREGKLFF
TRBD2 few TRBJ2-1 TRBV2 TGTGCCAGCAGTGAAGAGGTCGAGGAGACTCACGGGACTACGAGCTCCTACAATGAGCAGTTCTTC CASSEEVEETHGTTSSYNEQFF
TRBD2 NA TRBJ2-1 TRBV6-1 TGTGCCAGCAGTGAAGTTAGCGGGGGGGCCTACAATGAGCAGTTCTTC CASSEVSGGAYNEQFF
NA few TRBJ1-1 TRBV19 TGTGCCAGTAGTCGACAGCCTGAAGCTTTCTTT CASSRQPEAFF
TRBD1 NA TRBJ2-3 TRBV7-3 TGTGCCAGCAGCCCCGGGACAGGCACAGATACGCAGTATTTT CASSPGTGTDTQYF
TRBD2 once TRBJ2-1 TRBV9 TGTGCCAGCAGCGTAGTGAGCGGGGGTTCGTATGAGCAGTTCTTC CASSVVSGGSYEQFF
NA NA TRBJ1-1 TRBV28 TGTGCCAGCAGTTCCCTCACTGAAGCTTTCTTT CASSSLTEAFF
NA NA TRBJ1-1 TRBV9 TGTGCCAGCAGCCTGACTCAGACAGGGAACACTGAAGCTTTCTTT CASSLTQTGNTEAFF